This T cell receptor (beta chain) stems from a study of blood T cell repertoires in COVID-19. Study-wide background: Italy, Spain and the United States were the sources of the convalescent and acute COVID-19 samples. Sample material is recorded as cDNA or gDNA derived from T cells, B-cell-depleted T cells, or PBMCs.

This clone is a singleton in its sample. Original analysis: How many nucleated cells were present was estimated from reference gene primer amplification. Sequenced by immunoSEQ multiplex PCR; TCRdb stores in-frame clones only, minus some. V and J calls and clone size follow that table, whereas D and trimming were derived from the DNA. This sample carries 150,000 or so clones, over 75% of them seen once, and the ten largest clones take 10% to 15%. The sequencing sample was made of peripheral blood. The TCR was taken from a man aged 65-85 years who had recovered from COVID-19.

CDR3 sequence: CASSLATGGGNTIYF. The CDR3 region has the DNA TGTGCCAGCAGCTTAGCAACAGGGGGAGGAAACACCATATATTTT. The rearrangement uses TRBV7-2 and TRBJ1-3, with TRBD1 matching 8 bases. Germline V lookup: CDR1 SGHTA, CDR2 FQGNSA. The CDR3 spans 15 residues. V lost 0 bases to trimming and J lost 4 bases; unmatched junction nucleotides: 2. Filled out from reference TRBV7-2 and TRBJ1-3, the complete variable domain reads GAGVSQSPSNKVTEKGKDVELRCDPISGHTALYWYRQSLGQGLEFLIYFQGNSAPDKSGLPSDRFSAERTGGSVSTLTIQRTQQEDSAVYLCASSLATGGGNTIYFGEGSWLTVV.